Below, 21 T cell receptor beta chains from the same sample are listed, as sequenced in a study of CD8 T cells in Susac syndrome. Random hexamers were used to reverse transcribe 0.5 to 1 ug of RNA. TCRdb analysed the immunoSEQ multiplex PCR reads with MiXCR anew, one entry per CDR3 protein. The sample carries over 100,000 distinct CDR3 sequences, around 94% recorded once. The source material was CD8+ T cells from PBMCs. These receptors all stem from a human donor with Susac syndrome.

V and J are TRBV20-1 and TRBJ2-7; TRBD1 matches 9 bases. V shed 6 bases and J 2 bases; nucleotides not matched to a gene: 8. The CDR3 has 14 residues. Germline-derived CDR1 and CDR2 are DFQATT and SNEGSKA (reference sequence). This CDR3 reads CSAKGQGSTYEQYF. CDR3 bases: TGCAGTGCCAAAGGACAGGGGAGTACCTACGAGCAGTACTTC.

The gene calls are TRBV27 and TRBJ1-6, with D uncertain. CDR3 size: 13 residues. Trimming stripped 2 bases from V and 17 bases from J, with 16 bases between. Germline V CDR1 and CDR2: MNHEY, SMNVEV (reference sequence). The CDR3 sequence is CASSLISDGSFHF. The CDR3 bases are TGTGCCAGCAGTTTAATCTCGGATGGGTCCTTCCACTTT.

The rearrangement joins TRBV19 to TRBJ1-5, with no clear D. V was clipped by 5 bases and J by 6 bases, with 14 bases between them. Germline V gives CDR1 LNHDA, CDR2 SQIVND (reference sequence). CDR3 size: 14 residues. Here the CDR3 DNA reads TGTGCCAGTAGTCTCTCTTTGGTCGGTCAGCCCCAGCATTTT. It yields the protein CASSLSLVGQPQHF.

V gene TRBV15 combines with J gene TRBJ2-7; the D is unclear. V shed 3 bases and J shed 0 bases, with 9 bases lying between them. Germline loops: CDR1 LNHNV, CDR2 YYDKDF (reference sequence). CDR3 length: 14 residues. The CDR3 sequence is CATSRPHDSYEQYF. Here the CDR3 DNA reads TGTGCCACCAGCAGGCCACACGACTCCTACGAGCAGTACTTC.

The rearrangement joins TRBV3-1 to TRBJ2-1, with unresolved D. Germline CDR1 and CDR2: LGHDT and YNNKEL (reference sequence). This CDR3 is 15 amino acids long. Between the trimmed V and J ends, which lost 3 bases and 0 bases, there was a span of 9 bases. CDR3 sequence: CASSQQGNSYNEQFF. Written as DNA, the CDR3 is TGTGCCAGCAGCCAGCAAGGGAACTCCTACAATGAGCAGTTCTTC.

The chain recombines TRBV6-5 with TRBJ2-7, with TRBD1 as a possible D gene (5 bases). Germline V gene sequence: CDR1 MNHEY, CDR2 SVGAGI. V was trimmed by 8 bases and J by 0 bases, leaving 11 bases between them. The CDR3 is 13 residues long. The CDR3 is CASSLDNSYEQYF. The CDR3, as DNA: TGTGCCAGCTCGCTGGACAACTCCTACGAGCAGTACTTC.

In DNA form, the CDR3 reads TGTGCCATCAGTGATTCAGGGTGGGAGACCCAGTACTTC. It encodes CAISDSGWETQYF. V gene TRBV10-3 combines with J gene TRBJ2-5, with D perhaps matching TRBD1 (5 bases). With 3 bases removed from V and 5 bases from J, the gap between germline ends came to 10 bases. Germline V gives CDR1 ENHRY, CDR2 SYGVKD. This CDR3 has 13 amino acids.

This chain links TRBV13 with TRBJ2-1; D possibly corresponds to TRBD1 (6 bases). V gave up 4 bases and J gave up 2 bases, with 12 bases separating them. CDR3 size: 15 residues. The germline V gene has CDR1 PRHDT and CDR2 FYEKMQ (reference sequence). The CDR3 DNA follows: TGTGCCAGCAGCTCCCCGACAGGAGCCTACAATGAGCAGTTCTTC. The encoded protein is CASSSPTGAYNEQFF.

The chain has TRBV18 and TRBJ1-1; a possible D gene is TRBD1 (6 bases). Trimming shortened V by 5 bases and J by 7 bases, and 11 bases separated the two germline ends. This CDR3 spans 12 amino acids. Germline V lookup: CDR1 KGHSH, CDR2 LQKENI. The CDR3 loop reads CASSRSGDEAFF. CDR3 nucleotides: TGTGCCAGCTCAAGATCAGGGGATGAAGCTTTCTTT. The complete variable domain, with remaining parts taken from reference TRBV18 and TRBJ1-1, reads NAGVMQNPRHLVRRRGQEARLRCSPMKGHSHVYWYRQLPEEGLKFMVYLQKENIIDESGMPKERFSAEFPKEGPSILRIQQVVRGDSAAYFCASSRSGDEAFFGQGTRLTVV.

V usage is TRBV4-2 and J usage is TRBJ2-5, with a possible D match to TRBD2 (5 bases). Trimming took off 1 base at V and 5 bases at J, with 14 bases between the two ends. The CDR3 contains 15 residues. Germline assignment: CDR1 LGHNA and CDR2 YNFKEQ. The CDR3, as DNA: TGTGCCAGCAGCCAAGCCGACTACATTTCGGAGACCCAGTACTTC. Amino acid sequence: CASSQADYISETQYF.

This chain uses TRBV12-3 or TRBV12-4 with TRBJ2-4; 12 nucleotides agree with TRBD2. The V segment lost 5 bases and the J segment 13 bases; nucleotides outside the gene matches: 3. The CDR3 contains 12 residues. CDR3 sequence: CASSRTSGEQYF. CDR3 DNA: TGTGCCAGCAGTCGGACTAGCGGGGAACAGTACTTC.

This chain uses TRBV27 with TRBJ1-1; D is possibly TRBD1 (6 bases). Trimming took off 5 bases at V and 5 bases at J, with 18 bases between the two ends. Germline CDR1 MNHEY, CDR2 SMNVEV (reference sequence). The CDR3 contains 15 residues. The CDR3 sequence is CASSPSLGGGTEAFF. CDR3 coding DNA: TGTGCCAGCAGTCCGAGCTTAGGGGGGGGGACTGAAGCTTTCTTT.

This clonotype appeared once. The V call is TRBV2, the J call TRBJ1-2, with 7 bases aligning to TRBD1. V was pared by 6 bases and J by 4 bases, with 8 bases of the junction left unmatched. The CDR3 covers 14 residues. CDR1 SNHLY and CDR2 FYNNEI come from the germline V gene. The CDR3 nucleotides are TGTGCCAGCAGGCTCCAGGGGGAGAGCTATGGCTACACCTTC. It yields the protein CASRLQGESYGYTF.

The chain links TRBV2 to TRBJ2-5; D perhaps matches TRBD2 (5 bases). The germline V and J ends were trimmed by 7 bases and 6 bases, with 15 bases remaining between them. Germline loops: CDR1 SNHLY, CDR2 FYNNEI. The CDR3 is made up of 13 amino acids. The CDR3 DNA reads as TGTGCCAGCATTTGGGTCGGGGTACAGACCCAGTACTTC. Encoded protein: CASIWVGVQTQYF.

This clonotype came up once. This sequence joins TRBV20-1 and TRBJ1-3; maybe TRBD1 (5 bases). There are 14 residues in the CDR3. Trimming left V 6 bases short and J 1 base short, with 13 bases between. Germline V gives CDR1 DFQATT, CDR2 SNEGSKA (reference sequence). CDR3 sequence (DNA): TGCAGTGCCAAGCCAACAGGTTCTGGAAACACCATATATTTT. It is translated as CSAKPTGSGNTIYF.

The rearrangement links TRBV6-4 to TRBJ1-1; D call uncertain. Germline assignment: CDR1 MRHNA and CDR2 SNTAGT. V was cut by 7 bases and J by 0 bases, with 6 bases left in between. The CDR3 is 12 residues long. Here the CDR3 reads CASTGLNTEAFF. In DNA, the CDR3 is TGTGCCAGCACGGGGTTGAACACTGAAGCTTTCTTT.

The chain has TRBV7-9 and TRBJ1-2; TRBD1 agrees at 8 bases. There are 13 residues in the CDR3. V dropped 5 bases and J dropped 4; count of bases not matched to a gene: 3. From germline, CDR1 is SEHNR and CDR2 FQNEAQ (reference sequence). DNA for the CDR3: TGTGCCAGCAGCCGACAGGGGCCCTATGGCTACACCTTC. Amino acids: CASSRQGPYGYTF.

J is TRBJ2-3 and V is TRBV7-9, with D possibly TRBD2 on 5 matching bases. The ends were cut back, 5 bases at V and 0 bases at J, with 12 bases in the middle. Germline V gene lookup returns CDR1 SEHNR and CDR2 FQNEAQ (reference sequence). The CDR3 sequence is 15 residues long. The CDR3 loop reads CASSPPGVSTDTQYF. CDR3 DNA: TGTGCCAGCAGCCCACCCGGGGTTAGCACAGATACGCAGTATTTT.

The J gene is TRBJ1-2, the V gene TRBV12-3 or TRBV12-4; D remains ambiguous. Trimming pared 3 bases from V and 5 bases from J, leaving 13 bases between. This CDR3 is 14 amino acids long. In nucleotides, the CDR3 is TGTGCCAGCAGTTTCGGGTCCGCGAAATATGGCTACACCTTC. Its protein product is CASSFGSAKYGYTF.

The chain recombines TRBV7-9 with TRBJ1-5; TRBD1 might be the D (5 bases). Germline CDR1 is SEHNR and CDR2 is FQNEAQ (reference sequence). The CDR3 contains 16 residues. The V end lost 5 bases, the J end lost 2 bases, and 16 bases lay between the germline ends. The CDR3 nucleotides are TGTGCCAGCAGCCGGTGGGTAACAGGCCGCAATCAGCCCCAGCATTTT. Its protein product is CASSRWVTGRNQPQHF.

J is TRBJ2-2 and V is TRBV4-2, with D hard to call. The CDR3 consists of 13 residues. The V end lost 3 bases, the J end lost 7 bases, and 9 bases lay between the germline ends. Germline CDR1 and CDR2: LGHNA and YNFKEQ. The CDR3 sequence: CASSQGFGGELFF. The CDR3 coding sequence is TGTGCCAGCAGCCAGGGATTCGGCGGGGAGCTGTTTTTT.